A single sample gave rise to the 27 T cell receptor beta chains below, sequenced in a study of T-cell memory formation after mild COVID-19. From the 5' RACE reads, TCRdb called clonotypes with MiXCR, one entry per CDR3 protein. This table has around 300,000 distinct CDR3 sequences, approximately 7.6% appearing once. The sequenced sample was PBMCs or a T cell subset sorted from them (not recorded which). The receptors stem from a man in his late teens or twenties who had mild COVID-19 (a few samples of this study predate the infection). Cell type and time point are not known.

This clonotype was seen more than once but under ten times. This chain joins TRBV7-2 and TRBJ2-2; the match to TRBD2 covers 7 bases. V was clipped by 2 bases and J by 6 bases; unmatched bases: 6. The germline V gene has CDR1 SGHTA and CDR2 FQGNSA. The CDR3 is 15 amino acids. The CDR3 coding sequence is TGTGCCAGCAGCTTAAGGCGGGGGATCTCCGGGGAGCTGTTTTTT. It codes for CASSLRRGISGELFF. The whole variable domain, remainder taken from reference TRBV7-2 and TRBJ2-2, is GAGVSQSPSNKVTEKGKDVELRCDPISGHTALYWYRQSLGQGLEFLIYFQGNSAPDKSGLPSDRFSAERTGGSVSTLTIQRTQQEDSAVYLCASSLRRGISGELFFGEGSRLTVL.

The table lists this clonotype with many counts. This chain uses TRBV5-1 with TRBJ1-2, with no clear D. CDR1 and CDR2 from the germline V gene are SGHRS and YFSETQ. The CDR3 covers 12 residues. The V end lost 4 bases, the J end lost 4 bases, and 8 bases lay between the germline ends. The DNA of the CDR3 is TGCGCCAGCAGCCTCGGCGTCTATGGCTACACCTTC. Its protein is CASSLGVYGYTF.

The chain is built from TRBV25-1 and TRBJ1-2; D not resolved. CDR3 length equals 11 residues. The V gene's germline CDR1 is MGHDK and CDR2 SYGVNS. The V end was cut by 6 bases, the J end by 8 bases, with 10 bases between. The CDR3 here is CASSSPGGYTF. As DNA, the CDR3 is TGTGCCAGCAGCTCGCCAGGAGGCTACACCTTC.

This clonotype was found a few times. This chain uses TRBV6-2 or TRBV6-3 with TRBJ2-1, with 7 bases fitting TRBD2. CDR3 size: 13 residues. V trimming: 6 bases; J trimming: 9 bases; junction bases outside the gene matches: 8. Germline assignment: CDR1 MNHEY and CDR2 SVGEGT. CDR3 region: CASSYHGGFEQFF. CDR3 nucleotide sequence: TGTGCCAGCAGCTACCACGGGGGGTTTGAGCAGTTCTTC.

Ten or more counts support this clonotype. Here the CDR3 reads CASSQDLTRPPGGTQYF. The CDR3 coding sequence is TGTGCCAGCAGCCAAGATCTTACACGACCCCCGGGAGGGACCCAGTACTTC. The rearrangement links TRBV3-1 to TRBJ2-5, with TRBD2 matching over 7 bases. Germline V lookup: CDR1 LGHDT, CDR2 YNNKEL (reference sequence). After removal of 0 bases from V and 7 bases from J, the junction contained 14 bases not matched to a gene. This CDR3 has 17 residues.

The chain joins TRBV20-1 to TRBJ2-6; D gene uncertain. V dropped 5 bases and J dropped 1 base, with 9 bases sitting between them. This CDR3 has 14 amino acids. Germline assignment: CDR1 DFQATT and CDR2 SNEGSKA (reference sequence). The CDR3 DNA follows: TGCAGTGCTGCCGGAGTGTCTGGGGCCAACGTCCTGACTTTC. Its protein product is CSAAGVSGANVLTF.

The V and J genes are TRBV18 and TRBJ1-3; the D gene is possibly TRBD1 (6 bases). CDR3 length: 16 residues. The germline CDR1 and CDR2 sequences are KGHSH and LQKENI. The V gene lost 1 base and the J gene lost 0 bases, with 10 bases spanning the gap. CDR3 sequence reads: CASSPRGQNSGNTIYF. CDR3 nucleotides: TGTGCCAGCTCACCACGGGGACAAAACTCTGGAAACACCATATATTTT.

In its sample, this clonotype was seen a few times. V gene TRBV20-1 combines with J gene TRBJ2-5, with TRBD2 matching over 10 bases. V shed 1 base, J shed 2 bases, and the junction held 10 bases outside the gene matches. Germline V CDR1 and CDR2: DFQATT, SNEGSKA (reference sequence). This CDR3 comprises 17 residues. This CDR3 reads CSARGRGGLAAQETQYF. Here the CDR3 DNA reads TGCAGTGCTAGAGGCCGAGGAGGACTAGCGGCACAAGAGACCCAGTACTTC.

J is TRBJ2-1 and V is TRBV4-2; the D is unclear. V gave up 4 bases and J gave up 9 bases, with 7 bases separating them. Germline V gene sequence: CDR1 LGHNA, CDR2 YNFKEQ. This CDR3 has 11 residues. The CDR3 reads CASSPGIEQFF. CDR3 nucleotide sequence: TGTGCCAGCAGCCCTGGAATTGAGCAGTTCTTC.

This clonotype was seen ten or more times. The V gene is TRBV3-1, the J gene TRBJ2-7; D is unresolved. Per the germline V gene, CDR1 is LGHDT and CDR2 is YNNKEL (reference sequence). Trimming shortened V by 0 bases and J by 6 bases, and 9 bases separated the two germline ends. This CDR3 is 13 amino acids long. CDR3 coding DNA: TGTGCCAGCAGCCAAGAACTGTTGTTCGAGCAGTACTTC. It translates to CASSQELLFEQYF.

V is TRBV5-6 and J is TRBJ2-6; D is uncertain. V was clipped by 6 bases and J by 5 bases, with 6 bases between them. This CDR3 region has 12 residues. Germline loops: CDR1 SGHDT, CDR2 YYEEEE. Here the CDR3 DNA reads TGTGCCAGCAACATCTGGGCCAACGTCCTGACTTTC. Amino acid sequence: CASNIWANVLTF.

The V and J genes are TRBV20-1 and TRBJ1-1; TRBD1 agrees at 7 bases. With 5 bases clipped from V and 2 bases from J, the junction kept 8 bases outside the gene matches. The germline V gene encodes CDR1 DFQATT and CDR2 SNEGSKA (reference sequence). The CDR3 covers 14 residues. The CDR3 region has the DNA TGCAGTGCTGGAGGACAGGTTATAAACACTGAAGCTTTCTTT. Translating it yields CSAGGQVINTEAFF.

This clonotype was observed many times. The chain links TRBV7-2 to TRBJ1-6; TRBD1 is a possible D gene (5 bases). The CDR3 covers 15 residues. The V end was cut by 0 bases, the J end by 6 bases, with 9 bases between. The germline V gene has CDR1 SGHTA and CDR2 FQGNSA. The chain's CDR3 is CASSLAGAGNSPLHF. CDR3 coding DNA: TGTGCCAGCAGCTTAGCCGGGGCGGGTAATTCACCCCTCCACTTT.

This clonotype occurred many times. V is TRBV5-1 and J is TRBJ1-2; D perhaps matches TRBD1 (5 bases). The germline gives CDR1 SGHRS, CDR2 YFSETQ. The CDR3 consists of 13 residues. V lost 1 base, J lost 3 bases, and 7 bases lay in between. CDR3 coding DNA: TGCGCCAGCAGCTTGTCGGGGGACTATGGCTACACCTTC. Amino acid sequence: CASSLSGDYGYTF.

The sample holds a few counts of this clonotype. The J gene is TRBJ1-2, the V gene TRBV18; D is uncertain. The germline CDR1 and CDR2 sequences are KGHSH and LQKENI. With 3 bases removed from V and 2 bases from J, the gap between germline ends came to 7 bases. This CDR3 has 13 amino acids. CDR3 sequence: CASSPAENYGYTF. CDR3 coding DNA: TGTGCCAGCTCACCTGCGGAAAACTATGGCTACACCTTC. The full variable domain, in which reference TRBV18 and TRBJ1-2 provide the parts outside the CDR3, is NAGVMQNPRHLVRRRGQEARLRCSPMKGHSHVYWYRQLPEEGLKFMVYLQKENIIDESGMPKERFSAEFPKEGPSILRIQQVVRGDSAAYFCASSPAENYGYTFGSGTRLTVV.

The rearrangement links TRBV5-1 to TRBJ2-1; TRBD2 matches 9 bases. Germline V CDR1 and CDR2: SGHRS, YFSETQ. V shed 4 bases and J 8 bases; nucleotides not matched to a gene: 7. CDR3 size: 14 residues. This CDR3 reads CASSRAGGHYEQFF. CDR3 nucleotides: TGCGCCAGCAGCCGGGCGGGGGGGCATTATGAGCAGTTCTTC.

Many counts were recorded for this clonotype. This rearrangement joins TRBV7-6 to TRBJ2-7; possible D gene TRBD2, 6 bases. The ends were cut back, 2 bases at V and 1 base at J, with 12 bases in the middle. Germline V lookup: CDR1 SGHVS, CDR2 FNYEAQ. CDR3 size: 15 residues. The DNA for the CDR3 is TGTGCCAGCAGCTTATGGGGAGGCAGTTCCTACGAGCAGTACTTC. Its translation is CASSLWGGSSYEQYF.

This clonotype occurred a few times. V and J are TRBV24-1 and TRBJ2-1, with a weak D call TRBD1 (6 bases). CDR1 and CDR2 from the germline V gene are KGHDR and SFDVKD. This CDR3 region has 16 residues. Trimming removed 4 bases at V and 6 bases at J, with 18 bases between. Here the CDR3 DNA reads TGTGCCACCAGTGACCCCAGGACAGCCCTTGGCAATGAGCAGTTCTTC. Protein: CATSDPRTALGNEQFF.

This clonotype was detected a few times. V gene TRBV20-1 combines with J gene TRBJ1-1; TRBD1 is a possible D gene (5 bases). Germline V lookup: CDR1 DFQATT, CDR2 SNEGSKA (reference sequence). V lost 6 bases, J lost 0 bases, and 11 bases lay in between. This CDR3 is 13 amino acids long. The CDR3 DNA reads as TGCAGTGCACCAGACAGAGTGAACACTGAAGCTTTCTTT. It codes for CSAPDRVNTEAFF.

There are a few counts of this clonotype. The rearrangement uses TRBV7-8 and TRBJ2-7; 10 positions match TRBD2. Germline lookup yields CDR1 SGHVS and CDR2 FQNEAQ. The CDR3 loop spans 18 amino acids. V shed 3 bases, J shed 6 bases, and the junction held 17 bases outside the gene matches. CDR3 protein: CASSFGLAGALGVLEQYF. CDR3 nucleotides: TGTGCCAGCAGCTTTGGGCTAGCGGGGGCCCTCGGGGTACTCGAGCAGTACTTC.

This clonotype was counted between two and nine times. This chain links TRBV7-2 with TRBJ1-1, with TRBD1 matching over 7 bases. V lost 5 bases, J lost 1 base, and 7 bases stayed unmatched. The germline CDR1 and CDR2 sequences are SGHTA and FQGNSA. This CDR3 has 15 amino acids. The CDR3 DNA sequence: TGTGCCAGCAGCCTCTGGAGGGGGCGGAACACTGAAGCTTTCTTT. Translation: CASSLWRGRNTEAFF.

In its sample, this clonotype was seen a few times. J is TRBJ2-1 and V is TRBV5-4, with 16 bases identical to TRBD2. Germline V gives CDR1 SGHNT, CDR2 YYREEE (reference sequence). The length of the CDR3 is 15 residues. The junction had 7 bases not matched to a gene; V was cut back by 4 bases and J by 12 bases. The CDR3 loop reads CASSLGLAGGPVQFF. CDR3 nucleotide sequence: TGTGCCAGCAGCCTGGGACTAGCGGGGGGGCCTGTGCAGTTCTTC.

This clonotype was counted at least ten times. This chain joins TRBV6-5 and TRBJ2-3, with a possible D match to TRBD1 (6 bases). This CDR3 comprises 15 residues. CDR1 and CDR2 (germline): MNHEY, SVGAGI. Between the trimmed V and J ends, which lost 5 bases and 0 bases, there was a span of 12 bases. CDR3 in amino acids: CASSPQGFSTDTQYF. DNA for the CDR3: TGTGCCAGCAGTCCACAGGGCTTCAGCACAGATACGCAGTATTTT.

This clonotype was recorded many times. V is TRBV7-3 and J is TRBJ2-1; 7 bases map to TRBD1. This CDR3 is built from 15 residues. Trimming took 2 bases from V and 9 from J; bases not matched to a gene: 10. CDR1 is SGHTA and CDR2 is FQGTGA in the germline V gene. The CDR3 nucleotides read TGTGCCAGCAGCTTACGATCAGGGGGTAATGGTGAGCAGTTCTTC. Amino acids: CASSLRSGGNGEQFF.

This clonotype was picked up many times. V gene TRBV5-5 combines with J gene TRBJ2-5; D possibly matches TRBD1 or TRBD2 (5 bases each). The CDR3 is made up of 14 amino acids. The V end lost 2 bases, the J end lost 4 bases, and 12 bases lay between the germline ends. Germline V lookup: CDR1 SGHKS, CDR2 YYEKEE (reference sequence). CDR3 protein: CASSFSGAGETQYF. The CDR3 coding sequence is TGTGCCAGCAGCTTCTCCGGGGCGGGAGAGACCCAGTACTTC.

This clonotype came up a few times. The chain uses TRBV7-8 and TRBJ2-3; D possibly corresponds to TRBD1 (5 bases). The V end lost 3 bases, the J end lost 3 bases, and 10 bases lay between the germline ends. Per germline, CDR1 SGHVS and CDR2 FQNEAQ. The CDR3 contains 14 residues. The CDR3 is CASSFKGWTDTQYF. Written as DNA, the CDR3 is TGTGCCAGCAGCTTCAAGGGGTGGACAGATACGCAGTATTTT.

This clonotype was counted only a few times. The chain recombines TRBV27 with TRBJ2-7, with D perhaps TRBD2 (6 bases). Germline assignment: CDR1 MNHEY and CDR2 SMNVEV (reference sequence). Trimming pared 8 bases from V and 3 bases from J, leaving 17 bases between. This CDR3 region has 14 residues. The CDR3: CASRGSQGLYEQYF. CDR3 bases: TGTGCCAGCCGTGGCTCGCAGGGACTCTACGAGCAGTACTTC.